The rows below give T cell receptor beta chains drawn from one sample of a study of blood T cell repertoires in COVID-19. Libraries were prepared by immunoSEQ multiplex PCR; TCRdb keeps only in-frame clonotypes and omits some of them. The sample holds 250,000 to 300,000 clones, under 95% seen once. Sequenced sample: PBMCs or T cells enriched from blood (not recorded which). All receptors derive from a woman aged 40 to 50 with acute COVID-19. CDR3s leave out the opening cysteine and the closing phenylalanine or tryptophan.

V	CDR3
TRBV19	ASSIQTGVPSTDTQY
TRBV7-9	ASKGQGAGEKLF
TRBV6-6	ASRGPEANTEAF
TRBV5-1	ASSSDSDLAKNIQY
TRBV7-9	ASFPGLADAYNEQF
TRBV19	ASSRQFNQPQH
TRBV30	AWSRGGPEAF
TRBV7-9	ASSRGHPITDTQY
TRBV3-1/TRBV3-2	ASSQVSSVGSGELF
TRBV18	ASSPPKRTGITSTDTQY
TRBV27	ASSLSLAKNIQY
TRBV27	ASSSDRGNSPLH
TRBV19	ASSMRTGGGSGTEAF
TRBV19	ASSTRGDNTEAF
TRBV7-3	ASSLTWTSGGRDTQY
TRBV4-1	ASSQDHGGPSGNTIY
TRBV27	ASRPTSAGGRSEQF
TRBV30	AWSRQGPYNEQF
TRBV24-1	ATSDPGQTYEQY
TRBV19	ASSIRTANYGYT
TRBV3-1/TRBV3-2	ASSRGLSPLH
TRBV29-1	SASYDRYNEQF
TRBV10-3	AISESGDTEAF
TRBV5-6	ASSLRVSYEQY
TRBV5-4	ASSSGTGKSSGANVLT
TRBV4-1	ASSQVQGSKNIQY
TRBV15	ATSRGTGEHYEQY
TRBV19	ASSERDRVTYEQY
TRBV7-2	ASSLSLAGLGEQY
TRBV4-1	ASSQEEQEGLGYT
TRBV27	ASSFRDSNQPQH
TRBV6-4	ASSASGSYNEQF
TRBV24-1	ATSQAGGTGELF
TRBV19	ASSAGTPGNTIY
TRBV19	ASSMVTSVGRTQY
TRBV18	ASPGNSSGNTIY
TRBV14	ASSPTGSTGNTIY
TRBV6-2/TRBV6-3	ASSYQGSSSYEQY
TRBV6-1	ASSEASGGNEKLF
TRBV6-2/TRBV6-3	ASSKGAGRNTEAF
TRBV14	ASSQDRDRATQY
TRBV19	ASSRGANYGYT